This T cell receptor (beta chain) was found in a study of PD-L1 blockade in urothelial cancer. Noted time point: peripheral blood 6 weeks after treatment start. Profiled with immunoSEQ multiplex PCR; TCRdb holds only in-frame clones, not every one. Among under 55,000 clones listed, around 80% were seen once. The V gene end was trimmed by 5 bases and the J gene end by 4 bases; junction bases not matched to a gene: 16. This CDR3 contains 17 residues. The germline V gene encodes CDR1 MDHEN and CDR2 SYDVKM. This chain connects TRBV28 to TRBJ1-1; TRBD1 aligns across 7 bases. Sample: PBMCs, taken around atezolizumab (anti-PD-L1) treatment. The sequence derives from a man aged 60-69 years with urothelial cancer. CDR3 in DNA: TGTGCCAGCAGTCTCGGCCGACAGGGTCTCTCTCTCACTGAAGCTTTCTTT. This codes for CASSLGRQGLSLTEAFF.